The next 30 T cell receptor beta chains were all read from a single sample in a study of T cells after yellow fever vaccination. Each CDR3 protein is one row after TCRdb ran MiXCR on the 5' RACE reads. The sample carries 200,000 to 300,000 distinct CDR3 sequences, 13% recorded once. The sequencing here drew on CD4+ T cells sorted from PBMCs, taken 45 days after the yellow fever booster vaccination. The receptor set was obtained from a man between 25 and 39 years old who received the YFV17D yellow fever vaccine.

In its sample, this clonotype was seen a few times. The chain employs TRBV7-2 and TRBJ1-2, with 7 bases lining up with TRBD1. The CDR3 is 16 amino acids. CDR1 and CDR2 from the germline V gene are SGHTA and FQGNSA. Losses at the gene ends were 1 base for V and 2 bases for J; bases not matched to a gene: 7. CDR3 protein: CASSLGRAQGNYGYTF. CDR3 coding DNA: TGTGCCAGCAGCTTAGGCAGGGCACAGGGGAACTATGGCTACACCTTC.

The chain employs TRBV3-1 and TRBJ2-2; weak D call: TRBD2 (7 bases). Trimming took off 6 bases at V and 5 bases at J, with 16 bases between the two ends. There are 15 residues in the CDR3. In germline, CDR1 is LGHDT, CDR2 YNNKEL (reference sequence). The CDR3 bases are TGTGCCAGCAGGGGGGGGCGAGCACGGACCGGGGAGCTGTTTTTT. This sequence encodes CASRGGRARTGELFF.

The chain combines TRBV20-1 with TRBJ1-1, with D tentatively TRBD1 (5 bases). CDR1 and CDR2 (germline): DFQATT, SNEGSKA (reference sequence). V was pared by 3 bases and J by 3 bases, with 17 bases between. The CDR3 contains 15 residues. CDR3 DNA: TGCAGTGCTAGTCGGGCGACGGGGGGGGACACTGAAGCTTTCTTT. It specifies CSASRATGGDTEAFF.

In its sample, this clonotype was seen a few times. The chain has TRBV5-4 and TRBJ2-3; 8 nucleotides line up with TRBD2. The V gene end was trimmed by 2 bases and the J gene end by 1 base; junction bases not matched to a gene: 3. The CDR3 runs 15 residues. CDR1 is SGHNT, CDR2 YYREEE, per germline (reference sequence). The CDR3 here is CASSFVGRGTDTQYF. The CDR3 DNA sequence: TGTGCCAGCAGCTTTGTCGGGAGGGGCACAGATACGCAGTATTTT.

The V call is TRBV24-1, the J call TRBJ2-1, with 10 bases fitting TRBD1. V was clipped by 4 bases and J by 6 bases; unmatched bases: 8. Germline CDR1 KGHDR, CDR2 SFDVKD. The CDR3 has 16 amino acids. CDR3 region: CATSDPGQGVPNEQFF. The CDR3 DNA is TGTGCCACCAGTGACCCCGGACAGGGGGTCCCCAATGAGCAGTTCTTC.

This clonotype has only a few counts. This chain connects TRBV24-1 to TRBJ2-1, with 13 positions matching TRBD2. Per the germline V gene, CDR1 is KGHDR and CDR2 is SFDVKD. J gave up 6 bases and V 2 bases, and 9 bases lay outside the gene matches. CDR3 length: 18 residues. The CDR3 spells CATSDSGLAGAMGNEQFF. In DNA, the CDR3 is TGTGCCACCAGTGATTCCGGACTAGCGGGAGCTATGGGCAATGAGCAGTTCTTC.

The CDR3 loop reads CASSSHVGNEQFF. The CDR3 coding sequence is TGTGCCAGCAGCTCCCACGTGGGGAATGAGCAGTTCTTC. This chain joins TRBV5-4 and TRBJ2-1; D gene unclear. V was cut by 3 bases and J by 7 bases, with 11 bases left in between. This CDR3 has 13 amino acids. The germline V gene encodes CDR1 SGHNT and CDR2 YYREEE (reference sequence).

The V and J genes are TRBV7-9 and TRBJ2-5; D is undetermined. The ends were cut back, 5 bases at V and 5 bases at J, with 6 bases in the middle. Per the germline V gene, CDR1 is SEHNR and CDR2 is FQNEAQ (reference sequence). The CDR3 has 11 amino acids. CDR3 nucleotide sequence: TGTGCCAGCAGCCGCTGGGAGACCCAGTACTTC. Its protein is CASSRWETQYF.

A few counts support this clonotype. The chain uses TRBV7-2 and TRBJ2-1; D unclear. In germline, CDR1 is SGHTA, CDR2 FQGNSA. V gave up 5 bases and J gave up 0 bases, with 11 bases separating them. The CDR3 loop spans 15 amino acids. CDR3 loop: CASSRQAVSYNEQFF. CDR3 DNA: TGTGCCAGCAGCCGCCAAGCAGTCTCCTACAATGAGCAGTTCTTC.

V gene TRBV7-6 combines with J gene TRBJ1-4, with D unresolved. Germline V gene sequence: CDR1 SGHVS, CDR2 FNYEAQ. Trimming took 5 bases from V and 2 from J, leaving 27 bases between them. There are 20 residues in the CDR3. The CDR3 DNA reads as TGTGCCAGCAGCACCCCGTCGGGCGGAGGGAAGGTCGCGACTAATGAAAAACTGTTTTTT. It translates to CASSTPSGGGKVATNEKLFF.

The chain joins TRBV27 to TRBJ2-7, with D tentatively TRBD2 (6 bases). The CDR3 length is 12 residues. Germline CDR1 MNHEY, CDR2 SMNVEV (reference sequence). Trimming pared 3 bases from V and 6 bases from J, leaving 9 bases between. As DNA, the CDR3 is TGTGCCAGCAGTTTGCTGGGAGGCGAGCAGTACTTC. It translates to CASSLLGGEQYF.

This clonotype was seen a few times. The rearrangement joins TRBV6-5 to TRBJ1-5, with 11 bases identical to TRBD1. The CDR3 runs to 17 residues. The junction had 5 bases not matched to a gene; V was cut back by 0 bases and J by 4 bases. The germline V gene has CDR1 MNHEY and CDR2 SVGAGI. CDR3 residues: CASSYSMDRGPNQPQHF. The CDR3 region has the DNA TGTGCCAGCAGTTACTCGATGGACAGGGGGCCTAATCAGCCCCAGCATTTT.

Only a few counts were recorded for this clonotype. The V call is TRBV7-8, the J call TRBJ1-5; D might be TRBD1 (5 bases). Trimming took 5 bases from V and 1 from J, leaving 15 bases between them. Per germline, CDR1 SGHVS and CDR2 FQNEAQ. This CDR3 comprises 16 residues. The CDR3 DNA reads TGTGCCAGCAGCCCACTCTGGCACAGGAGCAATCAGCCCCAGCATTTT. Translating gives CASSPLWHRSNQPQHF.

This clonotype has only a few counts. The rearrangement links TRBV12-3 or TRBV12-4 to TRBJ1-3, with D unresolved. The CDR3 has 13 amino acids. Deletions cut 6 bases from V and 0 bases from J, with 6 bases between. CDR3 sequence (DNA): TGTGCCAGCAGAGTGAGCTCTGGAAACACCATATATTTT. Encoded protein: CASRVSSGNTIYF.

This clonotype occurred a few times. V and J are TRBV20-1 and TRBJ2-7, with a tentative D call TRBD2 (6 bases). V was clipped by 1 base and J by 0 bases, with 10 bases between them. Germline CDR1 and CDR2: DFQATT and SNEGSKA (reference sequence). The CDR3 covers 14 residues. CDR3 nucleotides: TGCAGTGCTAGAGCCGAGCGGGTCTCCTACGAGCAGTACTTC. It yields the protein CSARAERVSYEQYF.

In this sample, this clonotype turned up a few times. The chain recombines TRBV6-5 with TRBJ2-1; 10 bases line up with TRBD2. The germline V gene has CDR1 MNHEY and CDR2 SVGAGI. The V gene end was trimmed by 3 bases and the J gene end by 8 bases; junction bases not matched to a gene: 10. CDR3 length: 16 amino acids. The CDR3 is CASSYQAGGPFDEQFF. In DNA, the CDR3 is TGTGCCAGCAGTTATCAAGCGGGAGGGCCTTTCGATGAGCAGTTCTTC.

This clonotype was counted many times. The chain is built from TRBV4-3 and TRBJ2-2; 13 bases align to TRBD2. CDR3 length equals 18 residues. V dropped 4 bases and J dropped 3; count of bases not matched to a gene: 8. The germline CDR1 and CDR2 sequences are LGHNA and YSLEER. CDR3 in amino acids: CASSRWTSGSGDTGELFF. CDR3 in DNA: TGCGCCAGCAGCCGTTGGACTAGCGGGAGTGGGGACACCGGGGAGCTGTTTTTT.

This clonotype has ten or more counts. This chain links TRBV29-1 with TRBJ2-7; 9 bases agree with TRBD1. The CDR3 loop spans 13 amino acids. J gave up 6 bases and V 8 bases, and 11 bases lay outside the gene matches. Germline V gene lookup returns CDR1 SQVTM and CDR2 ANQGSEA. The CDR3 loop reads CSLRRQGVPEQYF. The CDR3 bases are TGCAGCCTTAGGAGACAGGGGGTCCCCGAGCAGTACTTC.

Worth noting for this clonotype: At one boundary the junction diverges from the germline segment, which might be a read error. This chain uses TRBV20-1 with TRBJ2-2, with D tentatively TRBD2 (5 bases). The V gene's germline CDR1 is DFQATT and CDR2 SNEGSKA (reference sequence). The CDR3 has 17 residues. CDR3 residues: CSATRDRERAVTGELVF. DNA for the CDR3: TGCAGTGCTACACGTGACCGTGAGCGAGCCGTTACCGGGGAGCTGGTTTTT.

CDR3 sequence (DNA): TGCAGTGCTAGAGCCCCCGCGGGGGCGCAGTATTTT. Its protein is CSARAPAGAQYF. This chain connects TRBV20-1 to TRBJ2-3, with 7 positions matching TRBD2. Trimming cost V 1 base and J 10 bases; bases outside gene matches: 5. Germline CDR1 DFQATT, CDR2 SNEGSKA (reference sequence). This CDR3 contains 12 residues.

The chain employs TRBV27 and TRBJ2-3; 13 bases are a match to TRBD2. V trimming: 5 bases; J trimming: 6 bases; junction bases outside the gene matches: 8. CDR3 length: 16 amino acids. Germline V CDR1 and CDR2: MNHEY, SMNVEV (reference sequence). CDR3 region: CASSRTSGRFGDTQYF. As DNA, the CDR3 is TGTGCCAGCAGTAGGACTAGCGGGAGATTCGGGGATACGCAGTATTTT.

V usage is TRBV20-1 and J usage is TRBJ2-1; TRBD2 matches at 9 bases. Germline V gene lookup returns CDR1 DFQATT and CDR2 SNEGSKA (reference sequence). The CDR3 is 15 amino acids. The CDR3 DNA follows: TGCTGTACACTGCTAGCGGGGAGGGAGTACAATGAGCAGTTCTTC. Its protein is CCTLLAGREYNEQFF.

This clonotype was detected ten times or more. The J gene is TRBJ2-7, the V gene TRBV6-6; D may correspond to TRBD1 or TRBD2 (5 bases each). The CDR3 spans 13 residues. The germline V gene has CDR1 MNHNY and CDR2 SVGAGI (reference sequence). V was trimmed by 7 bases and J by 0 bases, leaving 10 bases between them. Here the CDR3 reads CASKGTNSYEQYF. The CDR3, as DNA: TGTGCCAGCAAAGGGACCAACTCCTACGAGCAGTACTTC.

This clonotype was counted between two and nine times. V is TRBV3-1 and J is TRBJ2-5; 7 bases are shared with TRBD1. CDR1 and CDR2 from the germline V gene are LGHDT and YNNKEL (reference sequence). The CDR3 sequence is 14 residues long. V gave up 2 bases and J gave up 4 bases; unmatched junction bases: 4. CDR3 nucleotide sequence: TGTGCCAGCAGCCAATACAGGGGTGGAGAGACCCAGTACTTC. As protein: CASSQYRGGETQYF.

The sample holds many counts of this clonotype. The CDR3 nucleotides read TGTGCCAGCAGCTTAGACACAGGGGGCGGGCGTACGCAGTATTTT. Protein sequence: CASSLDTGGGRTQYF. This rearrangement joins TRBV7-2 to TRBJ2-3, with TRBD1 identical over 9 bases. In germline, CDR1 is SGHTA, CDR2 FQGNSA. There are 15 residues in the CDR3. The J segment lost 8 bases and the V segment lost 1 base, leaving 7 bases of the junction unmatched. The full variable domain, completed using reference TRBV7-2 and TRBJ2-3, is GAGVSQSPSNKVTEKGKDVELRCDPISGHTALYWYRQSLGQGLEFLIYFQGNSAPDKSGLPSDRFSAERTGGSVSTLTIQRTQQEDSAVYLCASSLDTGGGRTQYFGPGTRLTVL.

The V call is TRBV6-5, the J call TRBJ2-2; 7 nucleotides line up with TRBD2. This CDR3 spans 17 amino acids. In germline, CDR1 is MNHEY, CDR2 SVGAGI. Trimming removed 0 bases from V and 4 bases from J; junction bases left unmatched: 8. CDR3 protein: CASSYSGGTGSTGELFF. In DNA form, the CDR3 reads TGTGCCAGCAGTTACTCGGGGGGGACGGGGAGCACCGGGGAGCTGTTTTTT.

J is TRBJ2-7 and V is TRBV27, with D possibly being TRBD1 (6 bases). CDR1 MNHEY and CDR2 SMNVEV come from the germline V gene (reference sequence). V was clipped by 0 bases and J by 7 bases, with 13 bases between them. CDR3 length: 14 amino acids. This CDR3 is CASSLSDRLGEQYF. CDR3 nucleotide sequence: TGTGCCAGCAGTTTATCGGACAGACTGGGGGAGCAGTACTTC.

This clonotype has more than one count but fewer than ten. V usage is TRBV20-1 and J usage is TRBJ2-1; the match to TRBD2 covers 8 bases. J gave up 4 bases and V 1 base, and 6 bases lay outside the gene matches. Germline CDR1 DFQATT, CDR2 SNEGSKA (reference sequence). The CDR3 loop spans 15 amino acids. The CDR3 coding sequence is TGCAGTGCTAGAGCACTAGCGGAGCAATACAATGAGCAGTTCTTC. This translates into CSARALAEQYNEQFF.

In this sample, this clonotype turned up a few times. V and J are TRBV10-3 and TRBJ2-7; possible D gene TRBD2, 5 bases. Germline V gene sequence: CDR1 ENHRY, CDR2 SYGVKD. Trimming stripped 5 bases from V and 0 bases from J, with 14 bases between. The CDR3 sequence is 15 residues long. The DNA for the CDR3 is TGTGCCATCAGTCAAGCCGGGAAGGTCTCCTACGAGCAGTACTTC. It translates to CAISQAGKVSYEQYF.

Here the CDR3 reads CATSRGMTLIYNEQFF. In DNA form, the CDR3 reads TGTGCCACCAGCAGAGGTATGACCCTGATCTACAATGAGCAGTTCTTC. The V call is TRBV15, the J call TRBJ2-1; D not resolved. CDR1 LNHNV and CDR2 YYDKDF come from the germline V gene (reference sequence). CDR3 length equals 16 residues. V lost 1 base, J lost 3 bases, and 13 bases lay in between.